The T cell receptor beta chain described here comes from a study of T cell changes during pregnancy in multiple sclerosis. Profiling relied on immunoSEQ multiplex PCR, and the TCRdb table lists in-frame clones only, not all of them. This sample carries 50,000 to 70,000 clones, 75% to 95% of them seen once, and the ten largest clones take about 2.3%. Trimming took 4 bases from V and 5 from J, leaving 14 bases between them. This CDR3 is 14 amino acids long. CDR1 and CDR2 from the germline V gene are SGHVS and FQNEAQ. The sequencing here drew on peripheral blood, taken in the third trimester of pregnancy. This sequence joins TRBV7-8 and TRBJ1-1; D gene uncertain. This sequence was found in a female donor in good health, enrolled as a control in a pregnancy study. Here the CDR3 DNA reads TGTGCCAGCAGCTCGATCGGTAGAATTACTGAAGCTTTCTTT. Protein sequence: CASSSIGRITEAFF. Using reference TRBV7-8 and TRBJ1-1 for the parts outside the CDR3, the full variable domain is GAGVSQSPRYKVAKRGQDVALRCDPISGHVSLFWYQQALGQGPEFLTYFQNEAQLDKSGLPSDRFFAERPEGSVSTLKIQRTQQEDSAVYLCASSSIGRITEAFFGQGTRLTVV.